Each of the 28 T cell receptor beta chains below was sequenced from the same sample in a study of blood T cell repertoires in COVID-19. Data came from immunoSEQ multiplex PCR; TCRdb stores just in-frame clones and leaves some out. The profile shows 350,000 to 450,000 clones, roughly nine tenths of them singletons. Input material: peripheral blood. The receptors originated from a man aged 40-55 years with acute or convalescent COVID-19.

The chain joins TRBV4-1 to TRBJ1-2; a possible D gene is TRBD1 (6 bases). This CDR3 is 16 amino acids long. Trimming removed 0 bases at V and 3 bases at J, with 14 bases between. Germline V lookup: CDR1 MGHRA, CDR2 YSYEKL. The DNA of the CDR3 is TGCGCCAGCAGCCAAGATTCATCGGACAGTTACTATGGCTACACCTTC. Translation gives CASSQDSSDSYYGYTF.

With respect to this clone: A junction boundary mismatches the germline segment, possibly from a read error. This sequence joins TRBV28 and TRBJ2-5; possible D gene TRBD2, 5 bases. CDR3 size: 12 residues. Germline-derived CDR1 and CDR2 are MDHEN and SYDVKM. The CDR3 loop reads CASGSGLEAQYF. The CDR3 DNA sequence: TGTGCCAGCGGGAGCGGATTAGAGGCCCAGTACTTC.

This chain uses TRBV3-1 (or the pseudogene TRBV3-2) with TRBJ1-2, with D unresolved. Per germline, CDR1 LGHDT and CDR2 YNNKEL (reference sequence). This CDR3 is built from 15 residues. The V end lost 4 bases, the J end lost 4 bases, and 16 bases lay between the germline ends. The CDR3 region is CASSPQPNSRYGYTF. The CDR3 DNA is TGTGCCAGCAGCCCCCAGCCCAACAGTCGCTATGGCTACACCTTC.

The V call is TRBV9, the J call TRBJ2-7, with D tentatively TRBD1 (6 bases). Germline V CDR1 and CDR2: SGDLS, YYNGEE. V dropped 4 bases and J dropped 2 bases, with 16 bases sitting between them. The CDR3 covers 15 residues. The CDR3 reads CASSPADSWAYEQYF. CDR3 DNA sequence: TGTGCCAGCAGCCCAGCGGACAGTTGGGCCTACGAGCAGTACTTC.

The chain carries TRBV27 and TRBJ2-1; D is possibly TRBD2 (5 bases). V lost 4 bases to trimming and J lost 1 base, with 17 bases between them. Germline-derived CDR1 and CDR2 are MNHEY and SMNVEV (reference sequence). This CDR3 region has 17 residues. CDR3 nucleotide sequence: TGTGCCAGCAGTTCTATCGGGGTGGCGAGATCCTACAATGAGCAGTTCTTC. Protein product: CASSSIGVARSYNEQFF.

The chain combines TRBV7-6 with TRBJ1-1; D remains unclear. Trimming removed 5 bases at V and 1 base at J, with 11 bases between. The germline V gene has CDR1 SGHVS and CDR2 FNYEAQ. This CDR3 comprises 14 residues. This chain's CDR3 is CASSGFEGNTEAFF. The CDR3 DNA sequence: TGTGCCAGCAGCGGTTTCGAGGGGAACACTGAAGCTTTCTTT.

This chain links TRBV19 with TRBJ2-7; 14 bases map to TRBD2. V gave up 5 bases and J gave up 2 bases; unmatched junction bases: 8. The CDR3 spans 17 residues. The germline V gene has CDR1 LNHDA and CDR2 SQIVND (reference sequence). In nucleotides, the CDR3 is TGTGCCAGTAGTCAAGGGACTAGCGGGAGTAACGCCTACGAGCAGTACTTC. Residues: CASSQGTSGSNAYEQYF.

The V gene is TRBV11-3, the J gene TRBJ1-1; 7 bases map to TRBD1. Germline V lookup: CDR1 SGHNT, CDR2 YENEEA. Trimming took 0 bases from V and 6 from J; bases not matched to a gene: 7. CDR3 length: 15 amino acids. The CDR3 reads CASSLDGTVQSEAFF. In nucleotides, the CDR3 is TGTGCCAGCAGCTTAGATGGGACAGTTCAATCTGAAGCTTTCTTT.

The chain carries TRBV6-5 and TRBJ2-3; D is possibly TRBD2 (5 bases). Trimming removed 9 bases from V and 4 bases from J, with 14 bases in between. The CDR3 contains 13 residues. Germline values: CDR1 MNHEY, CDR2 SVGAGI. CDR3 nucleotide sequence: TGTGCCAGTATGAGGGCCGGAGCAGATACGCAGTATTTT. Protein sequence: CASMRAGADTQYF.

In DNA, the CDR3 is TGTGCCAGCAGCTCCCCTATACAGGGAGGGGAGACCCAGTACTTC. Translating gives CASSSPIQGGETQYF. The J gene is TRBJ2-5, the V gene TRBV7-9; D is possibly TRBD2 (7 bases). CDR3 size: 15 residues. Germline values: CDR1 SEHNR, CDR2 FQNEAQ (reference sequence). V was cut by 4 bases and J by 5 bases, with 17 bases left in between.

This chain uses TRBV7-3 with TRBJ2-2, with D tentatively TRBD2 (5 bases). Deletions cut 3 bases from V and 7 bases from J, with 15 bases between. The CDR3 extends over 15 amino acids. The germline CDR1 and CDR2 sequences are SGHTA and FQGTGA. The CDR3 here is CASSFRGNENGELFF. CDR3 DNA: TGTGCCAGCAGCTTTCGAGGGAATGAAAACGGGGAGCTGTTTTTT.

The J gene is TRBJ2-1, the V gene TRBV30; 8 positions match TRBD2. The CDR3 is 14 amino acids. Germline CDR1 GTSNPN, CDR2 SVGIG (reference sequence). V lost 0 bases to trimming and J lost 6 bases; unmatched junction nucleotides: 4. The CDR3 DNA is TGTGCCTGGAGTGTGGGCGGGGGGACCAATGAGCAGTTCTTC. The encoded protein is CAWSVGGGTNEQFF.

This chain connects TRBV28 to TRBJ1-2; 9 bases are a match to TRBD1. Germline lookup yields CDR1 MDHEN and CDR2 SYDVKM. The CDR3 contains 13 residues. V lost 5 bases to trimming and J lost 6 bases; unmatched junction nucleotides: 4. This chain's CDR3 is CASSETGGDGYTF. CDR3 in DNA: TGTGCCAGCAGTGAGACAGGGGGGGATGGCTACACCTTC.

The J gene is TRBJ2-7, the V gene TRBV5-1; TRBD1 might be the D (5 bases). CDR1 is SGHRS and CDR2 is YFSETQ in the germline V gene. V was shortened by 4 bases and J by 0 bases, with 11 bases between the two germline ends. The CDR3 totals 14 residues. CDR3 DNA: TGCGCCAGCAGCAGTGACAGAAGCTCCTACGAGCAGTACTTC. As protein: CASSSDRSSYEQYF.

V gene TRBV18 combines with J gene TRBJ1-3; 7 bases map to TRBD1. CDR3 length equals 15 residues. Trimming took 8 bases from V and 7 from J; bases not matched to a gene: 14. The germline V gene encodes CDR1 KGHSH and CDR2 LQKENI. The CDR3 loop reads CASGTQGGVANTIYF. Here the CDR3 DNA reads TGTGCCAGCGGAACTCAGGGGGGAGTCGCGAACACCATATATTTT.

This clone was detected only once. The chain combines TRBV6-5 with TRBJ1-2; no clear D gene. Germline V gene data show CDR1 as MNHEY and CDR2 as SVGAGI. V lost 0 bases, J lost 4 bases, and 15 bases lay in between. This CDR3 region has 16 residues. CDR3 protein: CASSYSGRLTRYGYTF. The CDR3 bases are TGTGCCAGCAGTTACTCAGGAAGACTTACTCGCTATGGCTACACCTTC.

V gene TRBV24-1 combines with J gene TRBJ1-5; D might be TRBD1 (5 bases). The germline V gene encodes CDR1 KGHDR and CDR2 SFDVKD. The germline V and J ends were trimmed by 2 bases and 0 bases, with 22 bases remaining between them. The CDR3 is 20 amino acids. CDR3: CATSDSKVAGRGDSNQPQHF. CDR3 bases: TGTGCCACCAGTGATTCGAAAGTGGCAGGGCGTGGAGATAGCAATCAGCCCCAGCATTTT.

The chain employs TRBV7-2 and TRBJ2-7; 9 positions match TRBD2. The germline CDR1 and CDR2 sequences are SGHTA and FQGNSA. V gave up 5 bases and J gave up 5 bases; unmatched junction bases: 10. The CDR3 length is 15 residues. DNA of the CDR3: TGTGCCAGCAGCAAAATGGCGGGAGGGCCCCACGAGCAGTACTTC. It encodes CASSKMAGGPHEQYF.

In this sample, this clone turned up once. V gene TRBV5-1 combines with J gene TRBJ1-1; 11 bases line up with TRBD1. V was pared by 4 bases and J by 2 bases, with 4 bases of the junction left unmatched. This CDR3 has 15 residues. Germline V gene lookup returns CDR1 SGHRS and CDR2 YFSETQ. CDR3 region: CASSPRTGGNTEAFF. CDR3 bases: TGCGCCAGCAGCCCAAGGACAGGGGGCAACACTGAAGCTTTCTTT.

The gene calls are TRBV30 and TRBJ2-7; TRBD1 agrees at 7 bases. The V gene end was trimmed by 5 bases and the J gene end by 3 bases; junction bases not matched to a gene: 7. CDR3 length equals 13 residues. Germline loops: CDR1 GTSNPN, CDR2 SVGIG (reference sequence). The CDR3 nucleotides are TGTGCCTGGTCTCGACAGGGTGGCTACGAGCAGTACTTC. Amino acid sequence: CAWSRQGGYEQYF.

The rearrangement links TRBV19 to TRBJ2-7; TRBD2 aligns across 9 bases. The CDR3 length is 15 residues. Germline trimming cut 6 bases from V and 6 bases from J; bases unmatched to any gene: 12. CDR1 is LNHDA and CDR2 is SQIVND in the germline V gene (reference sequence). Here the CDR3 reads CASSPYAGGPPEQYF. In DNA, the CDR3 is TGTGCCAGTAGCCCCTACGCGGGAGGGCCCCCCGAGCAGTACTTC.

Notes on this clone: This CDR3 is also generated by other DNA sequences in the sample. The genes are TRBV2 and TRBJ2-5; 7 nucleotides match TRBD1. This CDR3 comprises 14 residues. Germline V CDR1 and CDR2: SNHLY, FYNNEI. V lost 8 bases, J lost 1 base, and 7 bases stayed unmatched. The CDR3, as DNA: TGTGCCAGCCGGCGTGGGGACAGCCAAGAGACCCAGTACTTC. Residues: CASRRGDSQETQYF.

The V gene is TRBV30, the J gene TRBJ2-7, with D possibly TRBD2 on 7 matching bases. Trimming removed 2 bases from V and 6 bases from J, with 11 bases in between. CDR3 size: 12 residues. CDR1 is GTSNPN, CDR2 SVGIG, per germline (reference sequence). CDR3 in amino acids: CAWSHGGLEQYF. The CDR3 DNA reads TGTGCCTGGAGTCACGGGGGGCTCGAGCAGTACTTC.

This chain uses TRBV27 with TRBJ1-2; no definite D call. The V gene lost 5 bases and the J gene lost 8 bases, with 15 bases spanning the gap. CDR3 length: 13 residues. Germline CDR1 and CDR2: MNHEY and SMNVEV (reference sequence). CDR3 loop: CASSLQSRSGYTF. The CDR3, as DNA: TGTGCCAGCAGTCTCCAATCGCGGTCGGGCTACACCTTC.

The rearrangement joins TRBV28 to TRBJ1-2; TRBD1 matches at 7 bases. This CDR3 spans 13 amino acids. Trimming removed 6 bases from V and 6 bases from J; junction bases left unmatched: 7. Germline V gene lookup returns CDR1 MDHEN and CDR2 SYDVKM. The CDR3 DNA is TGTGCCAGCAGAAGAGGGGGCGAGGATGGCTACACCTTC. Translating gives CASRRGGEDGYTF.

The chain carries TRBV11-2 and TRBJ1-6, with a possible D match to TRBD1 (5 bases). Looked up from germline, CDR1 is SGHAT and CDR2 is FQNNGV. CDR3 size: 12 residues. V was trimmed by 2 bases and J by 9 bases, leaving 5 bases between them. In DNA form, the CDR3 reads TGTGCCAGCAGCTTAAGGGGTTCACCCCTCCACTTT. Protein product: CASSLRGSPLHF.

In its sample, this clone was seen a few times. This CDR3 reads CASSQATGQRTYEQYF. The DNA of the CDR3 is TGTGCCAGCAGCCAAGCTACGGGACAGAGGACCTACGAGCAGTACTTC. The chain has TRBV4-2 and TRBJ2-7; 7 bases align to TRBD1. The V segment lost 1 base and the J segment 2 bases; nucleotides outside the gene matches: 8. The length of the CDR3 is 16 residues. The germline V gene has CDR1 LGHNA and CDR2 YNFKEQ.

The V call is TRBV7-9, the J call TRBJ1-5; D remains ambiguous. The V end was cut by 1 base, the J end by 5 bases, with 6 bases between. CDR3 length: 13 residues. Per the germline V gene, CDR1 is SEHNR and CDR2 is FQNEAQ (reference sequence). CDR3: CASSLGGDQPQHF. The CDR3 DNA reads TGTGCCAGCAGCTTAGGGGGAGATCAGCCCCAGCATTTT.